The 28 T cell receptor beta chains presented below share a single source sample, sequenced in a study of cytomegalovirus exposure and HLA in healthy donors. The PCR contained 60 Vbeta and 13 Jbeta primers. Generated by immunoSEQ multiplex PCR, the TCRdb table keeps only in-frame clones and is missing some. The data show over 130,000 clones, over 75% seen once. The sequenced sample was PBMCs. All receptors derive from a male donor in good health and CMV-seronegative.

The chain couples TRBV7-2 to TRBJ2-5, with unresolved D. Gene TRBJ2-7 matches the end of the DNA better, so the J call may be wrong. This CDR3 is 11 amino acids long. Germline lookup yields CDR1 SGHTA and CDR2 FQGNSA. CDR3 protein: CASRLGYEQYF. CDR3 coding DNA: TGTGCCAGCAGGCTCGGGTACGAGCAGTACTTC.

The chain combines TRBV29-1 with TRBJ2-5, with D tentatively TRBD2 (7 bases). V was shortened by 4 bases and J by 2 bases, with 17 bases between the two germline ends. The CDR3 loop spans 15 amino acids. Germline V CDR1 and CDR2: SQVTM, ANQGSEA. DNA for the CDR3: TGCAGCGTTGGGGGGGGGCTAGCGACACAAGAGACCCAGTACTTC. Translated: CSVGGGLATQETQYF.

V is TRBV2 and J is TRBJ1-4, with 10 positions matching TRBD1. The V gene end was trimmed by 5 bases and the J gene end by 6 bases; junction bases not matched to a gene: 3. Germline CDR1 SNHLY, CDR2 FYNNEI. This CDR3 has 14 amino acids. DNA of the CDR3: TGTGCCAGCAGTTACGGGACAGGGGATGAAAAACTGTTTTTT. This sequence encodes CASSYGTGDEKLFF.

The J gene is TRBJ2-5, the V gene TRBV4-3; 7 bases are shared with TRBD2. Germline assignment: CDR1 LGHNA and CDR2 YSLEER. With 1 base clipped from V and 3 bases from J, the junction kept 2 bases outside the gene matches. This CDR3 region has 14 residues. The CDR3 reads CASSQAAGEETQYF. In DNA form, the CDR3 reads TGCGCCAGCAGCCAAGCCGCGGGGGAAGAGACCCAGTACTTC.

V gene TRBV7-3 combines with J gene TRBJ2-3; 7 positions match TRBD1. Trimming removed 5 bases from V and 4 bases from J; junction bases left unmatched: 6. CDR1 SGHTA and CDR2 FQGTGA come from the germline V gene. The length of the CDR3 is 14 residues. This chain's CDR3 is CASSPGQVADTQYF. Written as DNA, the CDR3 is TGTGCCAGCAGCCCAGGACAGGTCGCAGATACGCAGTATTTT.

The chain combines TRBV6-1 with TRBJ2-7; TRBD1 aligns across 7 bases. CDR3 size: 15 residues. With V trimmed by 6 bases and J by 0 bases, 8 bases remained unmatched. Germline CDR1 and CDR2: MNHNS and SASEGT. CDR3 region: CASSDPGQSSYEQYF. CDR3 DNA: TGTGCCAGCAGCGACCCGGGACAGAGCTCCTACGAGCAGTACTTC.

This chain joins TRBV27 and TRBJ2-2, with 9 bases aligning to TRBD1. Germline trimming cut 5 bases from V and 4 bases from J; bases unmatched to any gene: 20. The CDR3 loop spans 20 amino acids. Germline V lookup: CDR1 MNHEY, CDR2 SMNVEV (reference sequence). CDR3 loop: CASSTRMRGTGLRSTGELFF. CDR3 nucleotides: TGTGCCAGCAGTACCCGAATGAGGGGGACAGGGCTTCGAAGCACCGGGGAGCTGTTTTTT.

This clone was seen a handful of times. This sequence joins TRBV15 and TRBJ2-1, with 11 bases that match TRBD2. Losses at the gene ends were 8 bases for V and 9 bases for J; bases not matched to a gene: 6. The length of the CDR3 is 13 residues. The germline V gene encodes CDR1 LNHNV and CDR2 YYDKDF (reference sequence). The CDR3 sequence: CATQRGLAAEQFF. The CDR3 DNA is TGTGCCACCCAACGGGGACTAGCGGCTGAGCAGTTCTTC.

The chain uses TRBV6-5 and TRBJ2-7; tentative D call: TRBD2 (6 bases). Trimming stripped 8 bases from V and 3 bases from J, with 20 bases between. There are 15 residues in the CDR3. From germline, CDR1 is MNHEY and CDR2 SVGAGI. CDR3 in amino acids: CASAALADTSYEQYF. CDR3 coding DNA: TGTGCCAGCGCCGCTTTAGCGGATACGAGCTACGAGCAGTACTTC.

The CDR3 coding sequence is TGTGCCAGCAGTTACTCGGCAGGGCAGCCTACCTACGAGCAGTACTTC. Translated, it gives CASSYSAGQPTYEQYF. V usage is TRBV6-5 and J usage is TRBJ2-7; D possibly corresponds to TRBD1 (5 bases). Between the trimmed V and J ends, which lost 0 bases and 2 bases, there was a span of 14 bases. This CDR3 region has 16 residues. Germline V lookup: CDR1 MNHEY, CDR2 SVGAGI.

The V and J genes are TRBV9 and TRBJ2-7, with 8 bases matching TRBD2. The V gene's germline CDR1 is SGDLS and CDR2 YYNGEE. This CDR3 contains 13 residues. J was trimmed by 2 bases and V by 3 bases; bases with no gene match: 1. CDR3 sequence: CASSGSGAYEQYF. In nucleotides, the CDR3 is TGTGCCAGCAGCGGTAGCGGGGCCTACGAGCAGTACTTC.

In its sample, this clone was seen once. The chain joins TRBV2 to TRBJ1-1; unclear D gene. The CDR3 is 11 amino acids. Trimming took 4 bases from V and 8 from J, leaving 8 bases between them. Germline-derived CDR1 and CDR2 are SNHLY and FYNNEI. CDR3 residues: CASSGGGEAFF. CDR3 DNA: TGTGCCAGCAGTGGAGGAGGGGAAGCTTTCTTT.

The CDR3 protein is CASSVLYTGELFF. CDR3 in DNA: TGTGCCAGCAGCGTTTTATACACCGGGGAGCTGTTTTTT. This chain joins TRBV11-3 and TRBJ2-2, with D hard to call. The germline CDR1 and CDR2 sequences are SGHNT and YENEEA. V was shortened by 5 bases and J by 3 bases, with 7 bases between the two germline ends. The length of the CDR3 is 13 residues.

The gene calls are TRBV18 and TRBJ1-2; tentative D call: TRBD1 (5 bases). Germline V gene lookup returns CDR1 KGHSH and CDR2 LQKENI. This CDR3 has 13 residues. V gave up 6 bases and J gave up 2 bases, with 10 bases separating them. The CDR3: CASSSDRNYGYTF. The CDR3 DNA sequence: TGTGCCAGCTCGTCAGACAGAAACTATGGCTACACCTTC.

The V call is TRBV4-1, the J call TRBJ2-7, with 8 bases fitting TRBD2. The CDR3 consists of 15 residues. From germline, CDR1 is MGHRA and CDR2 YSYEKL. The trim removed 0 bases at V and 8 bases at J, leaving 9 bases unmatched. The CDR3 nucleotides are TGCGCCAGCAGCCAAGATCATGGGACTAGTGGTCAGCAGTACTTC. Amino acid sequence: CASSQDHGTSGQQYF.

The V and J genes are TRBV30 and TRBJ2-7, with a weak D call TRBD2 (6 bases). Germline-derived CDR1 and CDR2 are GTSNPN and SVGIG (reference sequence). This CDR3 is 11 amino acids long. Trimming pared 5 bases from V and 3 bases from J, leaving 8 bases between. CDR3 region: CAWGGGYEQYF. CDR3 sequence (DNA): TGTGCCTGGGGGGGAGGCTACGAGCAGTACTTC.

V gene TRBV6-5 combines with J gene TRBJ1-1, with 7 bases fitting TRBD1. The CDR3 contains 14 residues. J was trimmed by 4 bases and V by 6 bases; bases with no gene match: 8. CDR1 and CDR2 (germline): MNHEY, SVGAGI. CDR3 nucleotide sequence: TGTGCCAGCAGCTGGAGGGGGCAGGGCACTGAAGCTTTCTTT. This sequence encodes CASSWRGQGTEAFF.

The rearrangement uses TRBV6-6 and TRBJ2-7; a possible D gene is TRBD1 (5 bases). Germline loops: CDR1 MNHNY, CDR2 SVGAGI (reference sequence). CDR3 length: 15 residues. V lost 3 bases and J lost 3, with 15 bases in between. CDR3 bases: TGTGCCAGCAGTTATCGCCCGGACAAGAACTACGAGCAGTACTTC. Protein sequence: CASSYRPDKNYEQYF.

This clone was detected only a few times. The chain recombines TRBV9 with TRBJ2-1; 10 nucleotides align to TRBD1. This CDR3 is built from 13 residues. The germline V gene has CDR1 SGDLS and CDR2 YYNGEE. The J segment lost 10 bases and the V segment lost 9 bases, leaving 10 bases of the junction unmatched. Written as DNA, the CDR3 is TGTGCCACAGGACAGGGGGACCCTAGGGAGCAGTTCTTC. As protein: CATGQGDPREQFF.

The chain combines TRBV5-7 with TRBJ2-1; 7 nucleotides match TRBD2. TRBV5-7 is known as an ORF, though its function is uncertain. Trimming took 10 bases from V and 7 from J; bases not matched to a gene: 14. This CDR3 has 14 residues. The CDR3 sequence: CAGRDGGSRNEQFF. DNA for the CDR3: TGTGCCGGTCGGGACGGCGGGAGTAGGAATGAGCAGTTCTTC.

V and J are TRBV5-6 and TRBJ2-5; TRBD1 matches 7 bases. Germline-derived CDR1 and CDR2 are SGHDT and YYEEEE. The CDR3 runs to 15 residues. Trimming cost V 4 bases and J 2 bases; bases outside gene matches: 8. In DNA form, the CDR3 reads TGTGCCAGCAGCGTGGGACAGACCTGGCAAGAGACCCAGTACTTC. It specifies CASSVGQTWQETQYF.

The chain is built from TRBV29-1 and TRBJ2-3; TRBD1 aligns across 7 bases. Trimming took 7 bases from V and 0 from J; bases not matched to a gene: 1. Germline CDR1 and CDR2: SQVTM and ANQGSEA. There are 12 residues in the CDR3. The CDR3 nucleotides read TGCAGCGCGGACAGGAGCACAGATACGCAGTATTTT. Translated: CSADRSTDTQYF.

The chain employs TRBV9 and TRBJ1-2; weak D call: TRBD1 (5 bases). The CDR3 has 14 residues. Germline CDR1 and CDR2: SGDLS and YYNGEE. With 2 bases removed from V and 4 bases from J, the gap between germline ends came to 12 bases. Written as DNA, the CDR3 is TGTGCCAGCAGCGTTGGCACGGGGGGCTATGGCTACACCTTC. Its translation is CASSVGTGGYGYTF.

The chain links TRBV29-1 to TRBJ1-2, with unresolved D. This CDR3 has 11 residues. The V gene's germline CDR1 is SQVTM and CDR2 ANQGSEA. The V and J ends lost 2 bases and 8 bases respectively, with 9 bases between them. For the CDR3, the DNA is TGCAGCGTTGAACAGTTAAGAGGCTACACCTTC. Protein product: CSVEQLRGYTF. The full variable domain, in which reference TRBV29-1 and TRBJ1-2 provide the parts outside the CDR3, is SAVISQKPSRDICQRGTSLTIQCQVDSQVTMMFWYRQQPGQSLTLIATANQGSEATYESGFVIDKFPISRPNLTFSTLTVSNMSPEDSSIYLCSVEQLRGYTFGSGTRLTVV.

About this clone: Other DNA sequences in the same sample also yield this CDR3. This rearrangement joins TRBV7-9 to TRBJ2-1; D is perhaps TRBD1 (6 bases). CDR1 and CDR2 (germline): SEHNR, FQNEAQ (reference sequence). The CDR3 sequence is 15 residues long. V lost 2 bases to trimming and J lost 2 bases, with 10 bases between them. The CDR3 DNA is TGTGCCAGCAGCTTAACACAGGGTACCTACAATGAGCAGTTCTTC. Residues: CASSLTQGTYNEQFF. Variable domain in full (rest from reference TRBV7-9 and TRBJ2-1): DTGVSQNPRHKITKRGQNVTFRCDPISEHNRLYWYRQTLGQGPEFLTYFQNEAQLEKSRLLSDRFSAERPKGSFSTLEIQRTEQGDSAMYLCASSLTQGTYNEQFFGPGTRLTVL.

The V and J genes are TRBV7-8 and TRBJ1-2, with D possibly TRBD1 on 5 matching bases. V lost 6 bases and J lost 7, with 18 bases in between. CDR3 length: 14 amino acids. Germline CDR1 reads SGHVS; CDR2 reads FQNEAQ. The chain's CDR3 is CASSPLGGGGGYTF. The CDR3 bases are TGTGCCAGCAGTCCCCTCGGCGGGGGAGGTGGCTACACCTTC.

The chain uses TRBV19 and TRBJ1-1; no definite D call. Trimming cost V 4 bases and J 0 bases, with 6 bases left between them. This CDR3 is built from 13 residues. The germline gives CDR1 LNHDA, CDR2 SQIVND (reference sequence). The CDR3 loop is CASSTQVNTEAFF. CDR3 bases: TGTGCCAGTAGTACTCAGGTGAACACTGAAGCTTTCTTT.

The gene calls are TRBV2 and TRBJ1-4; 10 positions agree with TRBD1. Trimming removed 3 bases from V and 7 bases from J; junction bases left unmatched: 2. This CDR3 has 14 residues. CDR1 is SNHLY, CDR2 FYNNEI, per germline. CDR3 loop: CASSETGGSEKLFF. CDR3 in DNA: TGTGCCAGCAGTGAGACAGGGGGCAGTGAAAAACTGTTTTTT.